The sequence of this T cell receptor beta chain was determined in a study of T cells after yellow fever vaccination. Across the whole study: SMART-Seq v4 Ultra Low Input handled preparation of low-cell-number fractions. Findings and limits, study-wide: Among primary-vaccination clones, most reappeared after the booster, at almost 98% for CD4 and roughly 90% for CD8.

TCRdb processed the 5' RACE reads anew with MiXCR; each CDR3 protein has one entry. Of 45,000 to 60,000 distinct CDR3 sequences listed, about 5.6% are singletons. A few counts support this clonotype. Germline CDR1 and CDR2: SEHNR and FQNEAQ (reference sequence). The CDR3 is 16 amino acids. V gave up 5 bases and J gave up 2 bases; unmatched junction bases: 12. The sequences come from PBMCs, either bulk or a sorted T-cell subset (CD4+, CD8+, memory, or dextramer-sorted; not recorded which), collected on the day of the yellow fever booster vaccination. The receptor comes from a man between 18 and 29 years old who received the YFV17D yellow fever vaccine. The gene calls are TRBV7-9 and TRBJ2-7, with TRBD1 matching over 7 bases. The CDR3 region is CASSLGHRGETYEQYF. The DNA of the CDR3 is TGTGCCAGCAGCCTGGGGCACAGGGGCGAAACCTACGAGCAGTACTTC.